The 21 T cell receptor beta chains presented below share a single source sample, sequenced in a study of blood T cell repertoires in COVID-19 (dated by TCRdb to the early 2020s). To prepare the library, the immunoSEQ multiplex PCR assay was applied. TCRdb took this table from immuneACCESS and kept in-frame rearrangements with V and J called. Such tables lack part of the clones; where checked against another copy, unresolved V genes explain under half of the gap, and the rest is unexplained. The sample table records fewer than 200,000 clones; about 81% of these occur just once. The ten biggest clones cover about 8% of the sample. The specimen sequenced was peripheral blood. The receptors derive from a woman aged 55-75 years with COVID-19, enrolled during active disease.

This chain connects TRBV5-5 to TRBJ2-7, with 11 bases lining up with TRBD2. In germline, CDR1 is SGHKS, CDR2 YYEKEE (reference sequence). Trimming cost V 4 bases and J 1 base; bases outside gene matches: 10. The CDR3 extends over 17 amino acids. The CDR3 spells CASSPRTSGSMSYEQYF. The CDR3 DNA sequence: TGTGCCAGCAGCCCCCGAACTAGCGGGAGTATGTCCTACGAGCAGTACTTC. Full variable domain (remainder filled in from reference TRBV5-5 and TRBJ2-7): DAGVTQSPTHLIKTRGQQVTLRCSPISGHKSVSWYQQVLGQGPQFIFQYYEKEERGRGNFPDRFSARQFPNYSSELNVNALLLGDSALYLCASSPRTSGSMSYEQYFGPGTRLTVT.

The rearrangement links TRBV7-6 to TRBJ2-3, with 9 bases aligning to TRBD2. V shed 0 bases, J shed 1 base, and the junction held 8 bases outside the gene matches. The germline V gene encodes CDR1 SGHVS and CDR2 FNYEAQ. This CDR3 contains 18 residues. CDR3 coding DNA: TGTGCCAGCAGCTTAGCGCCCGGGTTAGCGGGGGGCACAGATACGCAGTATTTT. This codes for CASSLAPGLAGGTDTQYF. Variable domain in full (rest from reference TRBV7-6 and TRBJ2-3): GAGVSQSPRYKVTKRGQDVALRCDPISGHVSLYWYRQALGQGPEFLTYFNYEAQQDKSGLPNDRFSAERPEGSISTLTIQRTEQRDSAMYRCASSLAPGLAGGTDTQYFGPGTRLTVL.

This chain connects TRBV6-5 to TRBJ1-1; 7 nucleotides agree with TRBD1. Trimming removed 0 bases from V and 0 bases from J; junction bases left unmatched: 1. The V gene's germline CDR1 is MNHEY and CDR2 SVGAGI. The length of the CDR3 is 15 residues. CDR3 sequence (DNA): TGTGCCAGCAGTTACTCGGGACAGTTGAACACTGAAGCTTTCTTT. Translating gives CASSYSGQLNTEAFF.

The CDR3 region has the DNA TGTGCCAGCTTCAAAACCTCACAGGGTGGGCCGTACTTC. It encodes CASFKTSQGGPYF. The V call is TRBV6-5, the J call TRBJ2-7; D possibly corresponds to TRBD1 (6 bases). CDR1 is MNHEY, CDR2 SVGAGI, per germline. This CDR3 spans 13 amino acids. Trimming left V 8 bases short and J 12 bases short, with 23 bases between.

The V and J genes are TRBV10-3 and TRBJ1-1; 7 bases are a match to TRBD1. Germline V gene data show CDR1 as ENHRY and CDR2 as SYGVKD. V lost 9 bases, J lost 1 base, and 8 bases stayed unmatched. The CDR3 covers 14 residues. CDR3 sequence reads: CAITGTASNTEAFF. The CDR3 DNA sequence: TGTGCCATTACCGGGACAGCCTCGAACACTGAAGCTTTCTTT.

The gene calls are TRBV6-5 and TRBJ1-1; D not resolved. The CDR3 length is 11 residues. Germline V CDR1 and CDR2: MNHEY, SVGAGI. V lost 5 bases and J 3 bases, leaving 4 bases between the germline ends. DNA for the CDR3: TGTGCCAGCAGTCGGGACACTGAAGCTTTCTTT. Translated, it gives CASSRDTEAFF.

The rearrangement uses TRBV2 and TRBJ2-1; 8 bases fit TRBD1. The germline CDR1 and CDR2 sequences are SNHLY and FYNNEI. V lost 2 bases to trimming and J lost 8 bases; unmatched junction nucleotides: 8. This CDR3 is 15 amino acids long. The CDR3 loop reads CASSESGGAKDEQFF. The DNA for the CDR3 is TGTGCCAGCAGTGAATCAGGGGGCGCGAAGGATGAGCAGTTCTTC.

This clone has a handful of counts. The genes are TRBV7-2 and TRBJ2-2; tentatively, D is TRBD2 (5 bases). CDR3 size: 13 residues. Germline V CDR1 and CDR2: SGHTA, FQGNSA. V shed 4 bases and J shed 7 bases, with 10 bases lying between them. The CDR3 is CASSSLRGGELFF. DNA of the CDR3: TGTGCCAGCAGCTCCCTCCGGGGCGGGGAGCTGTTTTTT.

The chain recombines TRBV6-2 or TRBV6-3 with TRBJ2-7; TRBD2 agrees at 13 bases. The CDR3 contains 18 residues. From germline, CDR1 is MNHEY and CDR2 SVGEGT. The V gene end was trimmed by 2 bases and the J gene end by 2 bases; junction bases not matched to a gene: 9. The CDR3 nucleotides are TGTGCCAGCAGTTACGATTGGGCGACTAGCGGGAGGACCTACGAGCAGTACTTC. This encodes CASSYDWATSGRTYEQYF.

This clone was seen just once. The CDR3 nucleotides read TGTGCCAGCAGCGTAGGGGGGGACGGCTACGAGCAGTACTTC. It translates to CASSVGGDGYEQYF. This rearrangement joins TRBV9 to TRBJ2-7, with a possible D match to TRBD2 (6 bases). This CDR3 has 14 residues. V was cut by 0 bases and J by 3 bases, with 10 bases left in between. The germline CDR1 and CDR2 sequences are SGDLS and YYNGEE.

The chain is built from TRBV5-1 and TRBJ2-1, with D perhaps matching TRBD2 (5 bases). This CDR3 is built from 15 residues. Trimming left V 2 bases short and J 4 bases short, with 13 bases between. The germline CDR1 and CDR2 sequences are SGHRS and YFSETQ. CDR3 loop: CASSFRQRGYNEQFF. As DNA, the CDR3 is TGCGCCAGCAGCTTCCGGCAGCGCGGGTACAATGAGCAGTTCTTC.

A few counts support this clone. The CDR3 reads CASSSVVSYNEQFF. CDR3 bases: TGTGCCAGCAGCTCCGTAGTCTCCTACAATGAGCAGTTCTTC. J is TRBJ2-1 and V is TRBV11-2; D remains ambiguous. The V end was cut by 4 bases, the J end by 0 bases, with 7 bases between. Per germline, CDR1 SGHAT and CDR2 FQNNGV. The CDR3 is 14 amino acids.

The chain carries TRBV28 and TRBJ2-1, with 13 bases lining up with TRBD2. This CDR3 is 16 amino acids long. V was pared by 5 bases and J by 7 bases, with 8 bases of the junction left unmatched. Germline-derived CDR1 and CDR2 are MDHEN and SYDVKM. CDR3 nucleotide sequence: TGTGCCAGCAGTCACCTACTAGCGGGAGGGCGTAATGAGCAGTTCTTC. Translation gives CASSHLLAGGRNEQFF. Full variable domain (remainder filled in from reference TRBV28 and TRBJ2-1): DVKVTQSSRYLVKRTGEKVFLECVQDMDHENMFWYRQDPGLGLRLIYFSYDVKMKEKGDIPEGYSVSREKKERFSLILESASTNQTSMYLCASSHLLAGGRNEQFFGPGTRLTVL.

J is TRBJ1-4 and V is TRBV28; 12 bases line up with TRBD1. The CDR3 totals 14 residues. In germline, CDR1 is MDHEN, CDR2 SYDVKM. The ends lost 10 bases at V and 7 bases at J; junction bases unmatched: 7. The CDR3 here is CATTGTGGVEKLFF. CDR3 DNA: TGTGCCACGACCGGGACAGGGGGCGTTGAAAAACTGTTTTTT.

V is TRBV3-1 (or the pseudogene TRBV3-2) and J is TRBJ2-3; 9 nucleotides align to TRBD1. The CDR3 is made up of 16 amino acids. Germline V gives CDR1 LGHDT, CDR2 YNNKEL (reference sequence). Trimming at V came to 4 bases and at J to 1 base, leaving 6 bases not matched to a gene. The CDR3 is CASSPTGGKRTDTQYF. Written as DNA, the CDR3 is TGTGCCAGCAGCCCGACAGGGGGTAAGCGCACAGATACGCAGTATTTT.

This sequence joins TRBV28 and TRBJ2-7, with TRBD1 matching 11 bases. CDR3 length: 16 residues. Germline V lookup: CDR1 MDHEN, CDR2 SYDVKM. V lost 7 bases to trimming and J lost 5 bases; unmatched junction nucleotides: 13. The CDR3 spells CASNWFPDRGLHEQYF. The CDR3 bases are TGTGCCAGCAATTGGTTTCCGGACAGGGGGCTCCACGAGCAGTACTTC.

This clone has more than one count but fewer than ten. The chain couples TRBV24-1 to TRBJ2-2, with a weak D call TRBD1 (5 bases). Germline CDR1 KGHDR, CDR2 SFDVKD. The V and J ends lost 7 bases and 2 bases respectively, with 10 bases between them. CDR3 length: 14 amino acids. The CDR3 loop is CATRGRVNTGELFF. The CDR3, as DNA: TGTGCCACCAGGGGCAGGGTAAACACCGGGGAGCTGTTTTTT.

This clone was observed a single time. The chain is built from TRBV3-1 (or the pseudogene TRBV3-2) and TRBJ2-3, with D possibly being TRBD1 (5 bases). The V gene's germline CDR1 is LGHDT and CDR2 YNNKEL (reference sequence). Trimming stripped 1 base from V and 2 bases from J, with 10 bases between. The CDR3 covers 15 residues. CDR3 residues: CASSQGGADTDTQYF. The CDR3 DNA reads TGTGCCAGCAGCCAAGGTGGGGCTGACACAGATACGCAGTATTTT.

The CDR3 is CASSGYRQGQETQYF. The CDR3 nucleotides read TGTGCCAGCAGCGGTTACAGACAGGGACAAGAGACCCAGTACTTC. The J gene is TRBJ2-5, the V gene TRBV5-4; 7 bases align to TRBD1. Germline trimming cut 4 bases from V and 2 bases from J; bases unmatched to any gene: 8. Germline values: CDR1 SGHNT, CDR2 YYREEE (reference sequence). The CDR3 contains 15 residues.

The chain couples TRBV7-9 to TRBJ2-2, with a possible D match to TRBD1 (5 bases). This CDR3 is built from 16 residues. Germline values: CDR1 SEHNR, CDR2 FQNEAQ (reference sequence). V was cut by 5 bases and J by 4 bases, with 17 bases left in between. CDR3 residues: CASSPGQGVSTGELFF. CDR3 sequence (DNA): TGTGCCAGCAGCCCAGGACAAGGGGTTTCCACCGGGGAGCTGTTTTTT.

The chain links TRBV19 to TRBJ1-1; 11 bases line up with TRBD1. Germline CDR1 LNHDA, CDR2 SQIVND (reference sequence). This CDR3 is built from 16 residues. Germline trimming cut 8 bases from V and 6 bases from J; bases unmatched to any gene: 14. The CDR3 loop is CASGPRDRGRMAEAFF. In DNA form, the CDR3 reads TGTGCCAGTGGTCCCCGGGACAGGGGGAGAATGGCTGAAGCTTTCTTT.